The clone carrying this T cell receptor (beta chain) was recorded many times. Its antigen is not known. The data belong to a study of T-cell reconstitution after alpha-beta-depleted transplantation in children. V was pared by 2 bases and J by 11 bases, with 9 bases of the junction left unmatched. The CDR3 length is 14 residues. CDR1 DFQATT and CDR2 SNEGSKA come from the germline V gene (reference sequence). Study findings and constraints: Alpha-beta T cells about two months after transplant reportedly derived from several hundred expanded graft clones. Some patients owed their high day-60 TCRbeta diversity to surviving recipient T cells and thymic progenitors. T cells produced anew were the main source of T-cell counts and diversity one year after transplant.

Preparation of the TCRbeta library used unique molecular identifiers. Via MiXCR, TCRdb re-called the PCR reads, giving one row per CDR3 protein. The data hold 240,000 or so distinct CDR3 sequences, with just under 8.5% observed a single time. The V gene is TRBV20-1, the J gene TRBJ2-4; TRBD2 matches 10 bases. The TCR originated in a male patient younger than 18 who had a stem cell transplant for acute lymphoblastic leukemia, so the T cells may come from the graft donor. Sample: PBMCs, mostly from graft donor cells, taken 180 days after TCRalphabeta/CD19-depleted stem cell transplant. The CDR3 DNA reads as TGCAGTGCTAGACTTTCCAAGACTAGCGGGCTTCAGTACTTC. Residues: CSARLSKTSGLQYF.